What follows are 22 T cell receptor beta chains derived from one specimen sequenced in a study of cytomegalovirus exposure and HLA in healthy donors. Researchers ran the PCR with 60 Vbeta and 13 Jbeta primers. Generated by immunoSEQ multiplex PCR, the TCRdb table keeps only in-frame clones and is missing some. The repertoire holds about 200,000 clones, with around four fifths as singletons. Sequencing was done on a sample of PBMCs. The receptor source for this set is a woman aged 45-65 years in good health and CMV-seropositive.

This chain links TRBV30 with TRBJ2-5; D unclear. The V and J ends lost 0 bases and 6 bases respectively, with 17 bases between them. This CDR3 contains 15 residues. Germline CDR1 reads GTSNPN; CDR2 reads SVGIG (reference sequence). Written as DNA, the CDR3 is TGTGCCTGGAGTGTAACCGGGTTGGGTAGGAAGACCCAGTACTTC. As protein: CAWSVTGLGRKTQYF. The full variable domain, with the rest looked up from reference TRBV30 and TRBJ2-5, is SQTIHQWPATLVQPVGSPLSLECTVEGTSNPNLYWYRQAAGRGLQLLFYSVGIGQISSEVPQNLSASRPQDRQFILSSKKLLLSDSGFYLCAWSVTGLGRKTQYFGPGTRLLVL.

CDR3 protein: CASSSRGPNSPLHF. For the CDR3, the DNA is TGTGCCAGCAGTTCCAGGGGGCCTAATTCACCCCTCCACTTT. The chain recombines TRBV6-5 with TRBJ1-6; 8 bases align to TRBD1. The CDR3 spans 14 residues. Germline V gives CDR1 MNHEY, CDR2 SVGAGI. The V and J ends lost 4 bases and 6 bases, in that order; junction bases with no gene match: 2.

The chain is built from TRBV4-2 and TRBJ2-7; TRBD1 matches at 10 bases. The ends lost 4 bases at V and 2 bases at J; junction bases unmatched: 5. The CDR3 has 15 amino acids. In germline, CDR1 is LGHNA, CDR2 YNFKEQ. The CDR3 region has the DNA TGTGCCAGCAGCCGAGCCGGGACAGGGGCCTACGAGCAGTACTTC. Translation gives CASSRAGTGAYEQYF.

This rearrangement joins TRBV18 to TRBJ2-7; 7 bases align to TRBD1. Germline V lookup: CDR1 KGHSH, CDR2 LQKENI. This CDR3 has 13 residues. Trimming cost V 6 bases and J 7 bases; bases outside gene matches: 9. The CDR3 DNA is TGTGCCAGCTCGACCGGGACAGCTACGGAGCAGTACTTC. It translates to CASSTGTATEQYF.

Notes on this clone: One end of the junction is discordant with germline, which a read error may explain. The V and J genes are TRBV5-1 and TRBJ2-1; TRBD1 matches 11 bases. The length of the CDR3 is 15 residues. Germline-derived CDR1 and CDR2 are SGHRS and YFSETQ. The CDR3 sequence: CASSIGQGADNEQLF. Here the CDR3 DNA reads TGCGCCAGCAGCATAGGACAGGGGGCGGACAATGAGCAGCTCTTC.

The chain has TRBV21-1 and TRBJ1-5; TRBD1 was called by the table and not checked on the DNA. TRBV21-1 is marked as a pseudogene. CDR3 length: 17 amino acids. This CDR3 reads CASSRDREGELNQPQHF. The CDR3 DNA follows: TGTGCCAGCAGCAGGGACAGGGAAGGGGAACTCAATCAGCCCCAGCATTTT.

V gene TRBV5-6 combines with J gene TRBJ2-7, with D tentatively TRBD1 (6 bases). V lost 3 bases and J lost 3, with 7 bases in between. The CDR3 consists of 12 residues. Germline values: CDR1 SGHDT, CDR2 YYEEEE. The CDR3 here is CASSSTGYEQYF. Written as DNA, the CDR3 is TGTGCCAGCAGCTCGACAGGCTACGAGCAGTACTTC.

CDR3 amino acids: CSVEEGRGTQYF. The CDR3 nucleotides read TGCAGCGTTGAAGAAGGACGGGGGACCCAGTACTTC. This chain uses TRBV29-1 with TRBJ2-5, with D tentatively TRBD2 (5 bases). CDR3 length: 12 amino acids. V lost 0 bases and J 7 bases, leaving 9 bases between the germline ends. Germline lookup yields CDR1 SQVTM and CDR2 ANQGSEA.

The J gene is TRBJ1-5, the V gene TRBV5-1; D remains ambiguous. Trimming left V 4 bases short and J 0 bases short, with 11 bases between. The CDR3 sequence is 15 residues long. The V gene's germline CDR1 is SGHRS and CDR2 YFSETQ. CDR3 nucleotides: TGCGCCAGCAGCCCTAGGCCAGATAGCAATCAGCCCCAGCATTTT. Translated, it gives CASSPRPDSNQPQHF.

The chain couples TRBV2 to TRBJ2-7, with TRBD2 matching over 8 bases. The CDR3 loop spans 14 amino acids. CDR1 is SNHLY, CDR2 FYNNEI, per germline. V shed 7 bases and J 4 bases; nucleotides not matched to a gene: 9. The CDR3 region is CASTRAGARYEQYF. The CDR3 DNA follows: TGTGCCAGCACCCGAGCGGGGGCACGGTACGAGCAGTACTTC.

The J gene is TRBJ2-5, the V gene TRBV29-1; D may be TRBD2 (5 bases). The CDR3 has 12 amino acids. The ends were cut back, 4 bases at V and 2 bases at J, with 8 bases in the middle. CDR1 is SQVTM and CDR2 is ANQGSEA in the germline V gene. The CDR3 nucleotides read TGCAGCGTTGTCGGACTGCAAGAGACCCAGTACTTC. Protein sequence: CSVVGLQETQYF.

The chain recombines TRBV6-4 with TRBJ2-1; 7 positions agree with TRBD2. J gave up 10 bases and V 6 bases, and 3 bases lay outside the gene matches. Looked up from germline, CDR1 is MRHNA and CDR2 is SNTAGT. The CDR3 sequence is 11 residues long. The CDR3 DNA sequence: TGTGCCAGCAGGAGCGGGAACGAGCAGTTCTTC. Translating gives CASRSGNEQFF.

The rearrangement links TRBV6-1 to TRBJ1-2, with 9 bases matching TRBD1. Per the germline V gene, CDR1 is MNHNS and CDR2 is SASEGT. The CDR3 is 14 residues long. Germline trimming cut 7 bases from V and 5 bases from J; bases unmatched to any gene: 8. This CDR3 is CASNLGQGTYGYTF. The CDR3, as DNA: TGTGCCAGCAACCTGGGACAGGGAACTTATGGCTACACCTTC.

The chain uses TRBV18 and TRBJ2-7, with 10 bases matching TRBD2. Germline CDR1 is KGHSH and CDR2 is LQKENI. The CDR3 sequence is 20 residues long. Unmatched junction bases numbered 15, after V lost 1 base and J lost 0 bases. CDR3 in DNA: TGTGCCAGCTCACCACAACAGGGGTTAGCGGGAGGCCCCTACTCCTACGAGCAGTACTTC. The encoded protein is CASSPQQGLAGGPYSYEQYF.

The chain is built from TRBV7-9 and TRBJ2-6, with 8 bases fitting TRBD2. The CDR3 extends over 18 amino acids. Germline V CDR1 and CDR2: SEHNR, FQNEAQ (reference sequence). The ends lost 2 bases at V and 4 bases at J; junction bases unmatched: 10. The chain's CDR3 is CASSLTRTGGSGANVLTF. CDR3 sequence (DNA): TGTGCCAGCAGCTTAACTAGGACGGGGGGGTCCGGGGCCAACGTCCTGACTTTC.

The rearrangement links TRBV19 to TRBJ1-1; 7 bases are a match to TRBD1. Unmatched junction bases numbered 8, after V lost 4 bases and J lost 0 bases. Germline assignment: CDR1 LNHDA and CDR2 SQIVND (reference sequence). This CDR3 comprises 16 residues. CDR3 in amino acids: CASSTFPDRLNTEAFF. The CDR3 DNA reads as TGTGCCAGTAGTACTTTCCCGGACAGGCTGAACACTGAAGCTTTCTTT.

The rearrangement links TRBV19 to TRBJ2-7; D not certain. The CDR3 spans 12 residues. From germline, CDR1 is LNHDA and CDR2 SQIVND (reference sequence). V shed 0 bases and J shed 7 bases, with 7 bases lying between them. The CDR3, as DNA: TGTGCCAGTAGTATAGATCGGAGTGAGCAGTACTTC. Amino acid sequence: CASSIDRSEQYF.

The chain couples TRBV5-1 to TRBJ2-2, with 14 bases identical to TRBD2. CDR1 and CDR2 (germline): SGHRS, YFSETQ. CDR3 length equals 21 residues. The trim removed 0 bases at V and 0 bases at J, leaving 10 bases unmatched. CDR3 sequence: CASSLVGWTSGGPTNTGELFF. CDR3 in DNA: TGCGCCAGCAGCTTGGTGGGGTGGACTAGCGGGGGGCCCACGAACACCGGGGAGCTGTTTTTT.

The gene calls are TRBV11-2 and TRBJ2-5, with D possibly being TRBD2 (5 bases). CDR1 is SGHAT, CDR2 FQNNGV, per germline. The CDR3 consists of 14 residues. Deletions cut 5 bases from V and 0 bases from J, with 10 bases between. The CDR3 DNA reads as TGTGCCAGCAGCACCCGCGGGTACCAAGAGACCCAGTACTTC. This sequence encodes CASSTRGYQETQYF.

The V and J genes are TRBV7-6 and TRBJ1-1; weak D call: TRBD1 (6 bases). The V gene lost 1 base and the J gene lost 4 bases, with 13 bases spanning the gap. CDR3 length equals 15 residues. Germline V gene lookup returns CDR1 SGHVS and CDR2 FNYEAQ. Written as DNA, the CDR3 is TGTGCCAGCAGCTTAGGTGGGGGGGCAGGCACTGAAGCTTTCTTT. The encoded protein is CASSLGGGAGTEAFF.

The J gene is TRBJ1-3, the V gene TRBV5-6, with D possibly being TRBD1 (6 bases). V was cut by 2 bases and J by 4 bases, with 10 bases left in between. The V gene's germline CDR1 is SGHDT and CDR2 YYEEEE. The CDR3 sequence is 14 residues long. The CDR3 here is CASSFQGTGNTIYF. CDR3 in DNA: TGTGCCAGCAGCTTTCAGGGGACAGGAAACACCATATATTTT.

The rearrangement uses TRBV5-6 and TRBJ1-1; TRBD1 aligns across 9 bases. Germline V CDR1 and CDR2: SGHDT, YYEEEE. The CDR3 sequence is 14 residues long. V dropped 3 bases and J dropped 3; count of bases not matched to a gene: 3. The CDR3 sequence is CASSSGQGYTEAFF. The DNA of the CDR3 is TGTGCCAGCAGCTCGGGACAGGGTTACACTGAAGCTTTCTTT.